The present T cell receptor beta chain was sequenced within a study of blood T cell repertoires in COVID-19. Study context: COVID-19 samples, acute and convalescent, were from the United States, Italy and Spain. The analysed material was cDNA or gDNA that came from T cells, B-cell-depleted T cells, or PBMCs.

Per the study methods: How many nucleated cells were present was estimated from reference gene primer amplification. Sequencing used immunoSEQ multiplex PCR; TCRdb keeps in-frame clones, though not all of them. Clone size and V and J calls were adopted from that table, with D and trimming inferred from the DNA. The table records some 91,000 clones, around four fifths of them present only once. This CDR3 is 15 amino acids long. Germline values: CDR1 LGHNA, CDR2 YNFKEQ. The germline V and J ends were trimmed by 5 bases and 4 bases, with 12 bases remaining between them. The TCR sequence derives from a human donor in a cohort sampled during active COVID-19. The sequenced sample consisted of peripheral blood. The rearrangement links TRBV4-2 to TRBJ1-6; D is uncertain. The CDR3 DNA is TGTGCCAGCAGCTCGCAAACGGGTTATAATTCACCCCTCCACTTT. Protein: CASSSQTGYNSPLHF.